These T cell receptor beta chains were read from a single sample in a study of blood T cell dynamics during melanoma immunotherapy. Some clones are missing from TCRdb's copy, which holds only in-frame ones; the method was immunoSEQ multiplex PCR. The sample contains around 12,000 clones, 90% to 95% of which appear only once. Sequences were derived from effector memory CD8+ T cells from blood, sampled from a patient treated with checkpoint blockade. The receptors stem from a human donor with melanoma. CDR3s include the opening cysteine and the closing phenylalanine or tryptophan. The D gene is left open where the match is weak. Where a row states a size, it is once, few, many or the class of an expanded clone; other rows omit it.

TRBJ1-2 TRBV7-9 NA TRBD1 TGTGCCAGCAGGCGACAGGGGACTAACTATGGCTACACCTTC CASRRQGTNYGYTF
TRBJ1-4 TRBV7-2 once NA TGTGCCAGCAGCTTAGGGGGTGAAAAACTGTTTTTT CASSLGGEKLFF
TRBJ1-3 TRBV7-9 NA NA TGTGCCAGCAGCCCACAGAGAAGCTCTGGAAACACCATATATTTT CASSPQRSSGNTIYF
TRBJ2-1 TRBV27 NA TRBD1 TGTGCCAGCAGTCTCGGGACAGGGGGCTACAATGAGCAGTTCTTC CASSLGTGGYNEQFF
TRBJ2-1 TRBV27 NA TRBD2 TGTGCCAGCAGATCCGGACTAGCCGGGTCCTACAATGAGCAGTTCTTC CASRSGLAGSYNEQFF
TRBJ2-5 TRBV5-4 NA TRBD2 TGTGCCAGCAGCTTAGCTCGGGGACTAGCGCAACAAGAGACCCAGTACTTC CASSLARGLAQQETQYF
TRBJ1-5 TRBV9 NA NA TGTGCCAGCAGCGAGGACGGGACACTAAATCAGCCCCAGCATTTT CASSEDGTLNQPQHF
TRBJ2-1 TRBV19 NA NA TGTGCCAGTAGTATCCGGGACTCTAATGAGCAGTTCTTC CASSIRDSNEQFF
TRBJ1-2 TRBV19 NA NA TGTGCCAGTACTACAGGGTGGACTAACTATGGCTACACCTTC CASTTGWTNYGYTF
TRBJ2-3 TRBV10-3 NA NA TGTGCCATCAGTGAGTCGGAGGGCAGCACAGATACGCAGTATTTT CAISESEGSTDTQYF
TRBJ2-7 TRBV28 NA TRBD2 TGTGCCAGCAGTAGAGCGGGGAGTAGAGACGAGCAGTACTTC CASSRAGSRDEQYF
TRBJ2-2 TRBV27 NA TRBD2 TGTGCCACCGGGGGTAGCGGGACCTCGAACACCGGGGAGCTGTTTTTT CATGGSGTSNTGELFF
TRBJ2-1 TRBV28 NA NA TGTGCCAGCAGGATGACTATTGGGGGGATAAATGAGCAGTTCTTC CASRMTIGGINEQFF
TRBJ2-7 TRBV11-2 once NA TGTGCCAGCAGCCCGAGGGGGGAGAGCTCCTACGAGCAGTACTTC CASSPRGESSYEQYF
TRBJ2-2 TRBV30 once TRBD1 TGTGCCTGGACAGGGGGCTGGACCGGGGAGCTGTTTTTT CAWTGGWTGELFF
TRBJ2-3 TRBV5-1 once TRBD2 TGCGCCAGCAGCTTGGATGGACTAGTGAATTCCCCAGATACGCAGTATTTT CASSLDGLVNSPDTQYF
TRBJ2-7 TRBV4-1 NA NA TGCGCCAGCAGCCACGGTAGAGGCGAGCAGTACTTC CASSHGRGEQYF
TRBJ2-3 TRBV28 once NA TGTGCCAGCAGTTTCCGACAGGACACAGATACGCAGTATTTT CASSFRQDTDTQYF
TRBJ2-5 TRBV2 NA TRBD2 TGTGCCAGCAGTGAAGGGGCGACTAGCGGCCCCGAGACCCAGTACTTC CASSEGATSGPETQYF
TRBJ1-5 TRBV19 NA NA TGTGCCAGTAGTATCCCCGGGGGGGGGTTAGTGTATCAGCCCCAGCATTTT CASSIPGGGLVYQPQHF